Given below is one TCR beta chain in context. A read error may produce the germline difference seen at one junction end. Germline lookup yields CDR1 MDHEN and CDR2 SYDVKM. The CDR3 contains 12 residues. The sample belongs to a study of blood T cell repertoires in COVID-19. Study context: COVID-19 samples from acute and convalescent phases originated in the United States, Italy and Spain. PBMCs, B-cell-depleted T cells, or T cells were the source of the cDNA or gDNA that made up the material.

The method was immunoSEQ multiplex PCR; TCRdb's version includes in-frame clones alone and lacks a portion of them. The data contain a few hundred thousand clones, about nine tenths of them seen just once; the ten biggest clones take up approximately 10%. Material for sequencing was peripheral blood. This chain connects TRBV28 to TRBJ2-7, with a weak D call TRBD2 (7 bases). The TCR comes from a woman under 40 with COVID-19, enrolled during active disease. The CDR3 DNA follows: TGTGCCAGCAGTTTAACGGCGCGGGGGCCCGACTTC. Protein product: CASSLTARGPDF.